This TCR beta chain is drawn from a study of human T cells and chemical hapten exposure. General study points: Among expanded TCRs, significantly more large CDR3 similarity clusters formed than among controls.

The library tagged each cDNA molecule with unique molecular identifiers. Using its own MiXCR run on the RACE reads, TCRdb lists one record per CDR3 protein. The data hold 85,000 to 100,000 distinct CDR3 sequences, with approximately 10% observed a single time. This clonotype was counted only a few times. Its target is unknown. CDR3 length: 14 amino acids. V lost 3 bases, J lost 3 bases, and 10 bases lay in between. In germline, CDR1 is SGHNT, CDR2 YENEEA. The time point denotes: patch test 2, 6 weeks after DPC sensitization. Indicated treatment: therapeutic diphenylcyclopropenone sensitization with weekly scalp DPC.

The sequenced sample was whole blood, obtained in connection with sensitization to the hapten diphenylcyclopropenone (DPC). The TCR sequence derives from a man aged 40-49 years with alopecia areata. Some clones in this sample may be carry-over from other donors' samples. The rearrangement uses TRBV11-3 and TRBJ2-3; D gene ambiguous. As DNA, the CDR3 is TGTGCCAGCAGCTTTCAAGGGTATACAGATACGCAGTATTTT. It encodes CASSFQGYTDTQYF.